This T cell receptor (beta chain) emerged from a study of CD8 T cells in Susac syndrome. RNA, at about 0.45 to 1 ug, was reverse transcribed with random hexamers. The TCR beta CDR3 was amplified by immunoSEQ multiplex PCR across 54 Vbeta, 13 Jbeta. From the immunoSEQ multiplex PCR reads, TCRdb called clonotypes with MiXCR, one entry per CDR3 protein. The profile covers about 150,000 distinct CDR3 sequences, with less than 97% appearing a single time and around 0.15% taken by the ten largest. The V and J ends lost 2 bases and 7 bases respectively, with 12 bases between them. Germline assignment: CDR1 MNHEY and CDR2 SMNVEV (reference sequence). The CDR3 contains 14 residues. Included as multiple sclerosis controls were treatment-naive patients who had stable or active relapsing-remitting disease.

The sequenced sample was CD8+ T cells from PBMCs. This sequence was found in a human donor with multiple sclerosis. The V call is TRBV27, the J call TRBJ1-5; a weak D match, TRBD1 (6 bases). The CDR3 reads CASSLVGGGQPQHF. The DNA of the CDR3 is TGTGCCAGCAGTTTAGTCGGGGGCGGACAGCCCCAGCATTTT.